What follows are 24 T cell receptor beta chains derived from one specimen sequenced in a study of human T cells and chemical hapten exposure. Time point in this sample: patch test 1, 2 weeks after DPC sensitization. The treatment: therapeutic diphenylcyclopropenone sensitization with weekly scalp DPC. TCRdb recomputed calls from the RACE reads with MiXCR, one row per CDR3 protein. The table has about 99,000 distinct CDR3 sequences, approximately 13% seen once. Specimen: whole blood, collected in connection with sensitization to the hapten diphenylcyclopropenone (DPC). These receptors originate from a middle-aged woman with alopecia areata. Some clones in this sample may be carry-over from other donors' samples.

This clonotype appeared a few times. The chain recombines TRBV29-1 with TRBJ2-3; D ambiguous. V was clipped by 8 bases and J by 5 bases, with 14 bases between them. The germline V gene encodes CDR1 SQVTM and CDR2 ANQGSEA. The CDR3 extends over 12 amino acids. In nucleotides, the CDR3 is TGCAGCCTGAGGACCCCGGGAGATACGCAGTATTTT. Translated: CSLRTPGDTQYF.

There are a few counts of this clonotype. The chain combines TRBV29-1 with TRBJ2-3; TRBD2 matches 9 bases. The CDR3 totals 16 residues. With V trimmed by 6 bases and J by 2 bases, 12 bases remained unmatched. Germline V lookup: CDR1 SQVTM, CDR2 ANQGSEA. The CDR3 loop is CSVPPVASGTTDTQYF. The CDR3 DNA is TGCAGCGTCCCCCCGGTGGCTAGCGGGACCACAGATACGCAGTATTTT.

This clonotype was seen more than once but under ten times. The chain employs TRBV29-1 and TRBJ2-1; 7 positions match TRBD2. This CDR3 comprises 12 residues. From germline, CDR1 is SQVTM and CDR2 ANQGSEA. The CDR3 DNA is TGCACCCGTGGGGGAGGGAACAATGAGCAGTTCTTC. It encodes CTRGGGNNEQFF.

This chain links TRBV5-5 with TRBJ1-1; no firm D call. The CDR3 has 12 residues. Looked up from germline, CDR1 is SGHKS and CDR2 is YYEKEE (reference sequence). Trimming cost V 5 bases and J 2 bases, with 7 bases left between them. The CDR3 DNA follows: TGTGCCAGCAGTTTCGATAACACTGAAGCTTTCTTT. Translated, it gives CASSFDNTEAFF.

This clonotype was counted only a few times. Written as DNA, the CDR3 is TGCAGTGCGCAGGGACTAGCGGGCTACTCGAACACCGGGGAGCTGTTTTTT. As protein: CSAQGLAGYSNTGELFF. This chain uses TRBV20-1 with TRBJ2-2; 12 bases agree with TRBD2. The V and J ends lost 6 bases and 0 bases, in that order; junction bases with no gene match: 8. The CDR3 spans 17 residues. Germline loops: CDR1 DFQATT, CDR2 SNEGSKA (reference sequence).

The rearrangement links TRBV5-1 to TRBJ2-7, with 8 bases aligning to TRBD2. Germline trimming cut 0 bases from V and 5 bases from J; bases unmatched to any gene: 7. CDR1 and CDR2 (germline): SGHRS, YFSETQ. CDR3 length: 15 amino acids. The chain's CDR3 is CASSLVRREADEQYF. CDR3 in DNA: TGCGCCAGCAGCTTGGTGCGGCGGGAGGCCGACGAGCAGTACTTC.

This clonotype was seen at least ten times. The chain couples TRBV6-2 or TRBV6-3 to TRBJ2-1; no firm D call. The CDR3 spans 12 residues. Germline V gene data show CDR1 as MNHEY and CDR2 as SVGEGT. V lost 3 bases and J 7 bases, leaving 7 bases between the germline ends. The CDR3 region is CASSYLRNEQFF. The CDR3 region has the DNA TGTGCCAGCAGTTATCTTCGAAATGAGCAGTTCTTC.

The chain is built from TRBV28 and TRBJ2-3, with D perhaps TRBD1 or TRBD2 (5 bases each). V lost 6 bases and J 4 bases, leaving 5 bases between the germline ends. The CDR3 contains 11 residues. Germline values: CDR1 MDHEN, CDR2 SYDVKM. In nucleotides, the CDR3 is TGTGCCAGCAGGGGGGCAGATACGCAGTATTTT. As protein: CASRGADTQYF.

Notes on this clonotype: One end of the junction does not line up with germline, which may come from a read error. The chain links TRBV18 to TRBJ1-4, with D possibly being TRBD1 (6 bases). Germline CDR1 reads KGHSH; CDR2 reads LQKENI. This CDR3 has 14 residues. CDR3 in DNA: TGTGCCAGCTCGCCACCAGGGGCGAATGAAAAACTGTTTTTT. Translating gives CASSPPGANEKLFF.

This rearrangement joins TRBV30 to TRBJ1-1, with no clear D. The germline gives CDR1 GTSNPN, CDR2 SVGIG (reference sequence). Trimming took 5 bases from V and 2 from J, leaving 15 bases between them. CDR3 length: 14 amino acids. CDR3 sequence: CAWARTGTNTEAFF. CDR3 DNA: TGTGCCTGGGCCCGGACGGGAACTAACACTGAAGCTTTCTTT.

Only a few counts were recorded for this clonotype. The chain links TRBV24-1 to TRBJ2-7; TRBD1 or TRBD2 may be the D gene (5 bases each). The V gene's germline CDR1 is KGHDR and CDR2 SFDVKD. V dropped 9 bases and J dropped 2 bases, with 31 bases sitting between them. The CDR3 has 19 residues. The CDR3 DNA is TGTGCCACCTCAGTGAGGGGCCCGAAGGGAGATCAGGAGACCTACGAGCAGTACTTC. Residues: CATSVRGPKGDQETYEQYF.

This clonotype was observed a handful of times. The chain is built from TRBV10-3 and TRBJ2-7, with D maybe TRBD2 (5 bases). V was trimmed by 3 bases and J by 2 bases, leaving 17 bases between them. The CDR3 spans 16 residues. Germline assignment: CDR1 ENHRY and CDR2 SYGVKD. In DNA form, the CDR3 reads TGTGCCATCAGTGACCCCCGGGTAGCGCCCGCCTACGAGCAGTACTTC. Residues: CAISDPRVAPAYEQYF.

This rearrangement joins TRBV12-3 or TRBV12-4 to TRBJ1-1; 10 bases align to TRBD1. Trimming removed 7 bases from V and 4 bases from J; junction bases left unmatched: 3. The CDR3 extends over 13 amino acids. CDR3 DNA sequence: TGTGCCAGCATTGGACAGGGGGGCACTGAAGCTTTCTTT. Translation: CASIGQGGTEAFF.

In this sample, this clonotype turned up many times. This rearrangement joins TRBV7-3 to TRBJ2-5; 7 bases are shared with TRBD1. The germline CDR1 and CDR2 sequences are SGHTA and FQGTGA. The V segment lost 5 bases and the J segment 1 base; nucleotides outside the gene matches: 4. CDR3 length equals 14 residues. This CDR3 reads CASSRTGPQETQYF. The CDR3 DNA follows: TGTGCCAGCAGCCGGACAGGCCCCCAAGAGACCCAGTACTTC.

This clonotype was recorded at least ten times. The gene calls are TRBV7-2 and TRBJ1-2; D may be TRBD1 (5 bases). This CDR3 contains 13 residues. Trimming left V 5 bases short and J 7 bases short, with 14 bases between. In germline, CDR1 is SGHTA, CDR2 FQGNSA. In DNA form, the CDR3 reads TGTGCCAGCAGCCAAACAAGGGGTGTTGGCTACACCTTC. It yields the protein CASSQTRGVGYTF.

The chain employs TRBV24-1 and TRBJ1-2; D uncertain. This CDR3 has 13 amino acids. Germline loops: CDR1 KGHDR, CDR2 SFDVKD. The V end lost 2 bases, the J end lost 4 bases, and 7 bases lay between the germline ends. CDR3 nucleotide sequence: TGTGCCACCAGTGATTCCCGATCCTATGGCTACACCTTC. Encoded protein: CATSDSRSYGYTF.

This clonotype was seen only a few times. The chain has TRBV7-3 and TRBJ2-2; 13 positions match TRBD2. The junction had 5 bases not matched to a gene; V was cut back by 5 bases and J by 5 bases. The CDR3 has 16 amino acids. Germline CDR1 is SGHTA and CDR2 is FQGTGA. Here the CDR3 reads CASSPGLAGLTGELFF. The CDR3, as DNA: TGTGCCAGCAGCCCGGGACTAGCGGGACTTACCGGGGAGCTGTTTTTT.

In this sample, this clonotype turned up a few times. The chain couples TRBV10-3 to TRBJ2-5; 11 bases align to TRBD1. The junction had 13 bases not matched to a gene; V was cut back by 11 bases and J by 5 bases. Germline V gives CDR1 ENHRY, CDR2 SYGVKD. The CDR3 covers 15 residues. The CDR3 spells CAVGTGQGAVETQYF. For the CDR3, the DNA is TGTGCCGTGGGAACCGGACAGGGGGCTGTGGAGACCCAGTACTTC.

This rearrangement joins TRBV5-4 to TRBJ2-1; 9 bases fit TRBD1. From germline, CDR1 is SGHNT and CDR2 YYREEE (reference sequence). J was trimmed by 8 bases and V by 4 bases; bases with no gene match: 7. The CDR3 has 14 amino acids. The DNA of the CDR3 is TGTGCCAGCAGCCCCGGGGGACAGGGCTATGAGCAGTTCTTC. Its translation is CASSPGGQGYEQFF.

In this sample, this clonotype turned up a few times. The chain joins TRBV19 to TRBJ2-4; unclear D gene. Germline CDR1 is LNHDA and CDR2 is SQIVND (reference sequence). V was cut by 4 bases and J by 8 bases, with 6 bases left in between. CDR3 size: 11 residues. Written as DNA, the CDR3 is TGTGCCAGTAGTAAAGAGCACATTCAGTACTTC. The encoded protein is CASSKEHIQYF.

The chain has TRBV5-1 and TRBJ2-6, with D maybe TRBD1 (5 bases). Germline-derived CDR1 and CDR2 are SGHRS and YFSETQ. Trimming cost V 0 bases and J 0 bases, with 10 bases left between them. The CDR3 has 17 residues. The CDR3 region is CASSLGQPSSGANVLTF. CDR3 coding DNA: TGCGCCAGCAGCTTGGGACAGCCGAGCTCTGGGGCCAACGTCCTGACTTTC.

The rearrangement links TRBV10-3 to TRBJ2-7, with D perhaps assigned TRBD1 or TRBD2 (6 bases each). Germline lookup yields CDR1 ENHRY and CDR2 SYGVKD. V was shortened by 4 bases and J by 2 bases, with 12 bases between the two germline ends. This CDR3 is built from 14 residues. The CDR3 DNA reads TGTGCCATCAGTGGCGGGGCAGGGGCCTACGAGCAGTACTTC. Translation: CAISGGAGAYEQYF.

This clonotype has just a few counts. The chain couples TRBV2 to TRBJ2-7; a weak D match, TRBD2 (6 bases). The ends were cut back, 4 bases at V and 7 bases at J, with 14 bases in the middle. This CDR3 has 13 amino acids. CDR1 is SNHLY, CDR2 FYNNEI, per germline. CDR3 in amino acids: CASSGGGAREQYF. CDR3 nucleotides: TGTGCCAGCAGTGGAGGAGGGGCGAGGGAGCAGTACTTC.

The V gene is TRBV4-1, the J gene TRBJ2-1; 10 bases map to TRBD2. The V segment lost 1 base and the J segment 6 bases; nucleotides outside the gene matches: 12. The CDR3 is 18 residues long. In germline, CDR1 is MGHRA, CDR2 YSYEKL. As DNA, the CDR3 is TGCGCCAGCAGCCAAGTGTTACTTTCTAGCGGGGGACCCAATGAGCAGTTCTTC. Protein: CASSQVLLSSGGPNEQFF.